This entry concerns a single TCR beta chain. Its antigen remains unidentified. No much larger clone exists at a distance of one base, and base qualities are not known. Library preparation was by the immunoSEQ multiplex PCR assay. In TCRdb, the immuneACCESS table is reduced to in-frame sequences with V and J assigned. These tables do not hold every clone; where another copy was compared, an unresolved V gene accounts for under half, and the others remain unexplained. Recorded for this sample are about 9,500 clones; 83% of them occurred a single time. Of the sample, around a sixth falls within the top ten clones. These data belong to a study of T cell changes during pregnancy in multiple sclerosis (dated by TCRdb to between 2018 and 2021). Turning to the overall study: The study looked at changes in the T cell repertoire across pregnancy in women with multiple sclerosis.

Reading from cysteine to phenylalanine, the CDR3 counts 16 amino acids. CDR3 DNA is the only sequence kept; it has 48 bases, read in frame from the first base. V is pruned by 0 bases and J by 1 base, leaving 3 bases of the junction without a gene match. CDR1 SGDLS and CDR2 YYNGEE were looked up in the germline V gene. This TCR was recovered from a female donor in good health, enrolled as a control in a pregnancy study. Rearrangement joined TRBV9 to TRBJ2-3; a stretch of 9 junction bases matches TRBD1. This sample comprised CD8+ T cells from peripheral blood mononuclear cells, obtained in the third trimester of pregnancy. The DNA sequence follows: TGTGCCAGCAGCGTAGCCAGGACAGGGGGCACAGATACGCAGTATTTT. Its amino acids are CASSVARTGGTDTQYF.